This T cell receptor (beta chain) emerged from a study of T cells in Graves' hyperthyroidism and ophthalmopathy. General observations from the study: Most clonotypes that expanded in the thyroid above 0.001 also showed up in blood.

About this clonotype: As yet, its antigen is unknown.

Stable Graves' hyperthyroidism denoted no ophthalmopathy progression over 18 months. The V gene lost 5 bases and the J gene lost 4 bases, with 8 bases spanning the gap. Germline CDR1 and CDR2: MNHEY and SVGEGT. The CDR3 is 13 amino acids. Amplified TCR beta CDR3 regions came from RNA transcripts. During a first-round RT-PCR of the TCR CDR3, the HTBI primer set was used. TCRdb reprocessed the multiplex PCR reads with MiXCR, giving one entry per CDR3 protein. The table shows fewer than 350,000 distinct CDR3 sequences, with roughly 18% occurring only once. The sequence came from a woman in her forties or fifties with Graves' hyperthyroidism. The rearrangement joins TRBV6-2 or TRBV6-3 to TRBJ2-2; D gene uncertain. The sample was blood. The CDR3 reads CASSSMITGELFF. The CDR3 bases are TGTGCCAGCAGTAGTATGATCACCGGGGAGCTGTTTTTT.